Following are 6 T cell receptor beta chains from one sample sequenced in a study of cytomegalovirus exposure and HLA in healthy donors. 60 Vbeta and 13 Jbeta primers were used in PCR. TCRdb's copy holds only in-frame clones and misses some; the assay was immunoSEQ multiplex PCR. The data show about 200,000 clones, around 87% seen once. Sample: PBMCs. These receptors were collected from a boy younger than 10 in good health and CMV-seronegative.

This clone was counted ten times or more. The chain has TRBV6-5 and TRBJ2-7; a weak D match, TRBD1 (6 bases). The germline V and J ends were trimmed by 6 bases and 4 bases, with 19 bases remaining between them. Germline lookup yields CDR1 MNHEY and CDR2 SVGAGI. This CDR3 comprises 15 residues. The CDR3 DNA reads TGTGCCAGCAGCCTTACAGGGTTTGGTGGATACGAGCAGTACTTC. Protein sequence: CASSLTGFGGYEQYF.

The rearrangement uses TRBV20-1 and TRBJ1-2, with D maybe TRBD1 (6 bases). The CDR3 spans 11 residues. Germline CDR1 DFQATT, CDR2 SNEGSKA (reference sequence). V lost 4 bases and J 8 bases, leaving 11 bases between the germline ends. As DNA, the CDR3 is TGCAGTGCTACCTTGGGGGCAGGCTACACCTTC. This encodes CSATLGAGYTF.

The gene calls are TRBV27 and TRBJ2-1, with 7 bases fitting TRBD2. The CDR3 has 11 residues. V was pared by 8 bases and J by 6 bases, with 1 base of the junction left unmatched. Per germline, CDR1 MNHEY and CDR2 SMNVEV (reference sequence). CDR3 region: CASGGGNEQFF. For the CDR3, the DNA is TGTGCCAGCGGGGGGGGCAATGAGCAGTTCTTC.

This rearrangement joins TRBV7-9 to TRBJ2-5; 10 bases are shared with TRBD2. CDR1 and CDR2 from the germline V gene are SEHNR and FQNEAQ (reference sequence). V gave up 3 bases and J gave up 4 bases; unmatched junction bases: 8. This CDR3 spans 16 amino acids. The CDR3 is CASSFRLSGGAETQYF. The CDR3 DNA sequence: TGTGCCAGCAGCTTCCGGCTGAGCGGGGGGGCAGAGACCCAGTACTTC.

This clone was found a few times. The chain combines TRBV28 with TRBJ1-1; no definite D call. The germline V and J ends were trimmed by 8 bases and 7 bases, with 17 bases remaining between them. The CDR3 covers 13 residues. Per the germline V gene, CDR1 is MDHEN and CDR2 is SYDVKM. CDR3 nucleotides: TGTGCCAGCGCCATTGAGTGGGGAGGTGAAGCTTTCTTT. This translates into CASAIEWGGEAFF.

The V call is TRBV6-6, the J call TRBJ2-2; 10 bases match TRBD1. Per germline, CDR1 MNHNY and CDR2 SVGAGI (reference sequence). This CDR3 spans 16 amino acids. V trimming: 2 bases; J trimming: 3 bases; junction bases outside the gene matches: 3. CDR3 protein: CASSYQDRGDTGELFF. The CDR3 nucleotides read TGTGCCAGCAGTTACCAGGACAGGGGGGACACCGGGGAGCTGTTTTTT.